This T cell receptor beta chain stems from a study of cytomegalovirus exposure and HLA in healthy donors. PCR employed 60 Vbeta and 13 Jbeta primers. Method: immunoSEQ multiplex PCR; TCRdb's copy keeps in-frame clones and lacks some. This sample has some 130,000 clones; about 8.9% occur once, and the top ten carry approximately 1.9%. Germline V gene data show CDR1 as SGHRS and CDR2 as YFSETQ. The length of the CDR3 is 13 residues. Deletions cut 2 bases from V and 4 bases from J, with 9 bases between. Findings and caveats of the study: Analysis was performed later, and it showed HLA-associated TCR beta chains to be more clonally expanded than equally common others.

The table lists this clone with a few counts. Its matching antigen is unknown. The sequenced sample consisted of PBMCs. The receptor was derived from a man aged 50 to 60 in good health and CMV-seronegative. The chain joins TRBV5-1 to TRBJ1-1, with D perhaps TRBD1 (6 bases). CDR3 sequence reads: CASSLQGFTEAFF. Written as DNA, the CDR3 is TGCGCCAGCAGCTTACAGGGCTTCACTGAAGCTTTCTTT.